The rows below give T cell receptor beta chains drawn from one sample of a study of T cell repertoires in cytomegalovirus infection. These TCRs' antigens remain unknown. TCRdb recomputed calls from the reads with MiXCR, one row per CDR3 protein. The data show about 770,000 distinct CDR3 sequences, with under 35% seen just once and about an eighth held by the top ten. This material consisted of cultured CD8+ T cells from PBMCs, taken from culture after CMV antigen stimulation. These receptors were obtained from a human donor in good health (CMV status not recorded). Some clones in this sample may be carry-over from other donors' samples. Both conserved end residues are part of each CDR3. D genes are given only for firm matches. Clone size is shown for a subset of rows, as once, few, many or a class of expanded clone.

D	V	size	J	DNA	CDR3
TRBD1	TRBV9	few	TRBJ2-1	TGTGCCAGCAGCGCCGGAGCCTCGACAGGGTGGGATTCCTACAATGAGCAGTTCTTC	CASSAGASTGWDSYNEQFF
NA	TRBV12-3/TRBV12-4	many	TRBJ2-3	TGTGCCAGCAGCCTTGGGGGTCAAACGCAGTATTTT	CASSLGGQTQYF
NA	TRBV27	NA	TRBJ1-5	TGTGCCAGCAGTTGGGTAGGGAGCGGGGGCAATCAGCCCCAGCATTTT	CASSWVGSGGNQPQHF
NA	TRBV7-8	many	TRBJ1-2	TGTGCCAGCCAGACTAACTATGGCTACACCTTC	CASQTNYGYTF
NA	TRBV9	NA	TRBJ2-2	TGTGCCAGCAGCGAACAGGGCGACACCGGGGAGCTGTTTTTT	CASSEQGDTGELFF
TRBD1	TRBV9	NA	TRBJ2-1	TGTGCCAGCAGCGTGGGGGACAGGGGGCATGAGCAGTTCTTC	CASSVGDRGHEQFF
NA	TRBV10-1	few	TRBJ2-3	TGCGCCAGCAGTAAGTCATCCAGGGCCGTAAGGACAGATACGCAGTATTTT	CASSKSSRAVRTDTQYF
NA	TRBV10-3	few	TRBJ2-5	TGTGCCATCAGTGACTCAGGGCCCCAAGAGACCCAGTACTTC	CAISDSGPQETQYF
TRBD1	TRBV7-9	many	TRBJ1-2	TGTGCCAGCAGCGTAACAGACCCGGGACAGCGTTCGGGTAACTATGGCTACACCTTC	CASSVTDPGQRSGNYGYTF
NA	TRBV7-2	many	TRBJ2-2	TGTGCCAGCAGCTTATCTATCCAAACCGGGGAGCTGTTTTTT	CASSLSIQTGELFF
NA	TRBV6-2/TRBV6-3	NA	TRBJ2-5	TGTGCCAGCAGTTACCCGGCGTACCAAGAGACCCAGTACTTC	CASSYPAYQETQYF
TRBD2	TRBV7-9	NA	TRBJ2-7	TGTGCCAGCAGCTTATTCCCCACTAGCGGAGATCCGTACGAGCAGTACTTC	CASSLFPTSGDPYEQYF
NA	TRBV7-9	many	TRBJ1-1	TGTGCCAGCAGCTTCGCTTTGGGGACTGAAGCTTTCTTT	CASSFALGTEAFF
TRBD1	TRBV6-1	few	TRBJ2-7	TGTGCCAGCAGTGGAGGACAGGTATACGAGCAGTACTTC	CASSGGQVYEQYF
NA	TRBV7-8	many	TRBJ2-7	TGTGCCAGCAGCTCCGTTACCTACGAGCAGTACTTC	CASSSVTYEQYF
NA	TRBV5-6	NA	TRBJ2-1	TGTGCCAGCAGCTTAGGAGGGGCGAGGAGTGAGCAGTTCTTC	CASSLGGARSEQFF
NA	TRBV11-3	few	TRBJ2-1	TGTGCCAGCAGCTTCAGTAGCTTCTCCTACAATGAGCAGTTCTTC	CASSFSSFSYNEQFF
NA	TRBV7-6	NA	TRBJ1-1	TGTGCCAGCGGCTCTGAGAACACTGAAGCTTTCTTT	CASGSENTEAFF
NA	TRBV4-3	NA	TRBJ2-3	TGCGCCAGCAGCCAAGATCTTCTTCAGGGCCTTAGCACAGATACGCAGTATTTT	CASSQDLLQGLSTDTQYF
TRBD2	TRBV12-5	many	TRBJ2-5	TGTGCTAGTGGTTTGGTACCCCCAACTAGCGGGGACCGCCAAGAGACCCAGTACTTC	CASGLVPPTSGDRQETQYF
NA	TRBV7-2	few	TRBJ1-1	TGTGCCAGCAGCTTAGGGGGCGGGACCGTTTACTTGGGGACTGAAGCTTTCTTT	CASSLGGGTVYLGTEAFF
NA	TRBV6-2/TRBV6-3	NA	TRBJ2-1	TGTGCCAGCAGTTACGGCCTAGCGAATGGGAATGAGCAGTTCTTC	CASSYGLANGNEQFF
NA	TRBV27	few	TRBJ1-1	TGTGCCAGCAGTTTATCGCCCGGCCAAGTAGATCAAGCTTTCTTT	CASSLSPGQVDQAFF
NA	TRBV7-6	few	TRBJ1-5	TGTGCCAGCAGTGGCGGTCAGTACCAGCCCCAGCATTTT	CASSGGQYQPQHF
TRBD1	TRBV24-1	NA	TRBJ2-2	TGTGCCACCAGTGACGTGACAGGGGGGGAGCTGTTTTTT	CATSDVTGGELFF
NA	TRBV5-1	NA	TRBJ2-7	TGCGCCAGCAGTTCATGGGAGAGCTCCTACGAGCAGTACTTC	CASSSWESSYEQYF
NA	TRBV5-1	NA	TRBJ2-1	TGCGCCAGCAGCTACGGACTCAACAATGAGCAGTTCTTC	CASSYGLNNEQFF
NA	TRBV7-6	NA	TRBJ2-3	TGTGCCAGCAGTTATTTTTCTAGCACAGATACGCAGTATTTT	CASSYFSSTDTQYF
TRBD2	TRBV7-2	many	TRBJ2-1	TGTGCCAGCAGCGGGCGGGGGGGAACCTACAATGAGCAGTTCTTC	CASSGRGGTYNEQFF
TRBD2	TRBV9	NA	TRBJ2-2	TGTGCCAGCAGCGTAGATCCGGCGGGGGGGCCCCTAGACGGGGAGCTGTTTTTT	CASSVDPAGGPLDGELFF
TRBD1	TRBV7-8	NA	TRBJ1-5	TGTGCCAGCAGCACGGACAGGGACAATCAGCCCCAGCATTTT	CASSTDRDNQPQHF
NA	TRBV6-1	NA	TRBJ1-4	TGTGCCAGCAGTGAGTCCAGGTTCACCGGGACTAATGAAAAACTGTTTTTT	CASSESRFTGTNEKLFF
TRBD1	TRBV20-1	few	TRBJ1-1	TGCAGTGCTAGACAGGGGGCAAATACTGAAGCTTTCTTT	CSARQGANTEAFF
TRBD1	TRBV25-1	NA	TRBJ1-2	TGTGCCAGCAGTGAAGCCGGGACAGGGTATTATGGCTACACCTTC	CASSEAGTGYYGYTF
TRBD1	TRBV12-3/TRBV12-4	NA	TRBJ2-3	TGTGCCAGCAACCCGGGACAGGGGCTGGATACGCAGTATTTT	CASNPGQGLDTQYF
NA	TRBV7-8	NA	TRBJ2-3	TGTGCCAGCATCCGCCGGGGCCTCAAAAACGCAGATACGCAGTATTTT	CASIRRGLKNADTQYF
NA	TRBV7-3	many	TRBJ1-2	TGTGCCAGCAGCCGAGGGATGGGCAGCAACTATGGCTACACCTTC	CASSRGMGSNYGYTF
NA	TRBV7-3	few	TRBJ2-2	TGTGCCAGCAGCTTAATTTCCCTCGGCCGGCAGGACACCGGGGAGCTGTTTTTT	CASSLISLGRQDTGELFF
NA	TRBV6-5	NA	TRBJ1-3	TGTGCCAGCAGTTTGGGAGAGGATGGAAACACCATATATTTT	CASSLGEDGNTIYF
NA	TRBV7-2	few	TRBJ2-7	TGTGCCAGCAGCTCCTGGACCTTTTACGAGCAGTACTTC	CASSSWTFYEQYF
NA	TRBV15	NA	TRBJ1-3	TGTGCCACCAGCGGGGACGGAAACCCTGGAAACACCATATATTTT	CATSGDGNPGNTIYF
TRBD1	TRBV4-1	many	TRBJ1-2	TGCGCCAGCAGCCCCGGGACAGAAATGGCCTATGGCTACACCTTC	CASSPGTEMAYGYTF